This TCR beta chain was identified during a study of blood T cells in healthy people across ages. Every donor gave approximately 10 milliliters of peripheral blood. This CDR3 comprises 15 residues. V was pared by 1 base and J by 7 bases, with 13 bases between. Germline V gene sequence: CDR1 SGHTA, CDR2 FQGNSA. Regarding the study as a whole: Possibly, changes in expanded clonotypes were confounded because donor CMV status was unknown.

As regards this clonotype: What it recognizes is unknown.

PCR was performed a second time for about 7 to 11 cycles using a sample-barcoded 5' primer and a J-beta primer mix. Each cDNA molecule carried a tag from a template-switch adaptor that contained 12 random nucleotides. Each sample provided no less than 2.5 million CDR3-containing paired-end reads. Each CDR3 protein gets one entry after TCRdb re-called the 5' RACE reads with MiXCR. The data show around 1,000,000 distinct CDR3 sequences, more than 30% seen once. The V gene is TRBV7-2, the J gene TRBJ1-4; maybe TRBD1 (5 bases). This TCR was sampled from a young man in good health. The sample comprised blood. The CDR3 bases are TGTGCCAGCAGCTTAGGGCACGGGGCCGTTGAAAAACTGTTTTTT. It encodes CASSLGHGAVEKLFF.